The 3 T cell receptor beta chains presented below share a single source sample, sequenced in a study of blood T cells in healthy people across ages. Using a J-beta primer mix together with a sample-barcoded 5' primer, a second PCR was run for 7 to 11 cycles. Via MiXCR, TCRdb re-called the 5' RACE reads, giving one row per CDR3 protein. The sample lists more than 1.4 million distinct CDR3 sequences; roughly 45% were seen once. The sequencing sample was made of blood. The source of these receptors is a woman aged 18-30 years in good health.

V is TRBV5-5 and J is TRBJ2-3, with a tentative D call TRBD2 (6 bases). Germline CDR1 is SGHKS and CDR2 is YYEKEE (reference sequence). Trimming pared 6 bases from V and 5 bases from J, leaving 16 bases between. The length of the CDR3 is 14 residues. CDR3 sequence reads: CASIGTGHGDTQYF. In DNA form, the CDR3 reads TGTGCCAGCATAGGGACTGGGCATGGAGATACGCAGTATTTT.

The rearrangement joins TRBV6-6 to TRBJ2-3; D is possibly TRBD1 or TRBD2 (6 bases each). The V and J ends lost 5 bases and 6 bases respectively, with 15 bases between them. CDR1 and CDR2 from the germline V gene are MNHNY and SVGAGI (reference sequence). The CDR3 contains 14 residues. The CDR3: CASSRGELADTQYF. The CDR3, as DNA: TGTGCCAGCAGTAGGGGGGAATTGGCTGATACGCAGTATTTT.

V gene TRBV29-1 combines with J gene TRBJ1-2; D is uncertain. The CDR3 sequence is 12 residues long. V lost 5 bases, J lost 2 bases, and 9 bases lay in between. The germline V gene encodes CDR1 SQVTM and CDR2 ANQGSEA. The CDR3 is CSVQSDNYGYTF. In nucleotides, the CDR3 is TGCAGCGTTCAGAGTGACAACTATGGCTACACCTTC.